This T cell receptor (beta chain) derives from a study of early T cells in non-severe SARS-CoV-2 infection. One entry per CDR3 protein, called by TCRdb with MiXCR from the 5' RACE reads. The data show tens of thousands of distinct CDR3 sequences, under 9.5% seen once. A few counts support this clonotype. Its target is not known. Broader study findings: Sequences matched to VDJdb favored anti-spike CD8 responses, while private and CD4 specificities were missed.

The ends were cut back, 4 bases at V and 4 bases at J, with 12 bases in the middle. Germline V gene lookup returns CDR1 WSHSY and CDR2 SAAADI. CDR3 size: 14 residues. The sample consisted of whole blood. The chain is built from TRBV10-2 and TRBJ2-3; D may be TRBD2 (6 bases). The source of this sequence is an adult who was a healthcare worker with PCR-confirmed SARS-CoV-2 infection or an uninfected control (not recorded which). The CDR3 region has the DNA TGCGCCAGCAGTGTTACTAGCAGCTCAGATACGCAGTATTTT. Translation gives CASSVTSSSDTQYF.